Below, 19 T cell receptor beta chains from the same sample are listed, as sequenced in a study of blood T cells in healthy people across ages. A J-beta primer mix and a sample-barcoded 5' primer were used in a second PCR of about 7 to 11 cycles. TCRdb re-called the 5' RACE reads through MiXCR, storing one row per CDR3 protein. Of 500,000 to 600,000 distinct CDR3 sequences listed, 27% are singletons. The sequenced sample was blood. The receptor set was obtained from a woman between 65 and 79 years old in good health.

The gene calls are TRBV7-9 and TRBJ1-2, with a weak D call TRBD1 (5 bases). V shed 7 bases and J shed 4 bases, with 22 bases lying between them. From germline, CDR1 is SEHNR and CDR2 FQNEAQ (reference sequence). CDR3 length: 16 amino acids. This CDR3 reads CASTNPSAGPIYGYTF. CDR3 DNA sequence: TGTGCCAGCACCAACCCCTCGGCGGGACCAATCTATGGCTACACCTTC.

The CDR3 DNA reads TGCGCCAGCAGCTTGCACAGGTCGGAAGAGACCCAGTACTTC. Its protein product is CASSLHRSEETQYF. The chain has TRBV5-1 and TRBJ2-5; TRBD1 is a possible D gene (5 bases). In germline, CDR1 is SGHRS, CDR2 YFSETQ. CDR3 length equals 14 residues. The V end was cut by 1 base, the J end by 3 bases, with 10 bases between.

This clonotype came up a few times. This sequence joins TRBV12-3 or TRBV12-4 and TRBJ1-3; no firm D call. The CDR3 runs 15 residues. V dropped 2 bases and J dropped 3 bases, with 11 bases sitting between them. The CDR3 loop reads CASSLPPTVGNTIYF. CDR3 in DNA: TGTGCCAGCAGTTTACCCCCCACGGTTGGAAACACCATATATTTT.

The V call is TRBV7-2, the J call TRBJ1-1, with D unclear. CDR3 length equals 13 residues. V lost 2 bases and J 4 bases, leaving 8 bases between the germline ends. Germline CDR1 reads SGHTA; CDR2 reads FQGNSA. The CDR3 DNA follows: TGTGCCAGCAGCTTATACGGGGTCACTGAAGCTTTCTTT. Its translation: CASSLYGVTEAFF.

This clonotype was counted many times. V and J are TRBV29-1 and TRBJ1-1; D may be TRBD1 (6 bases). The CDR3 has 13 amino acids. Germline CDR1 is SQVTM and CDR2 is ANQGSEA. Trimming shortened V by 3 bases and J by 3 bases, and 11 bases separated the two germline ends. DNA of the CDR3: TGCAGCGTTGACAGGGGCGGGGACACTGAAGCTTTCTTT. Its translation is CSVDRGGDTEAFF.

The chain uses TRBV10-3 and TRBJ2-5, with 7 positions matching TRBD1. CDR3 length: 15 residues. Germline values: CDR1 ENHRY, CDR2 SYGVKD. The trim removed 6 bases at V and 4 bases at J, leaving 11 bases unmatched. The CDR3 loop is CAISRTTGERETQYF. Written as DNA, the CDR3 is TGTGCCATCAGCCGGACAACAGGGGAAAGAGAGACCCAGTACTTC.

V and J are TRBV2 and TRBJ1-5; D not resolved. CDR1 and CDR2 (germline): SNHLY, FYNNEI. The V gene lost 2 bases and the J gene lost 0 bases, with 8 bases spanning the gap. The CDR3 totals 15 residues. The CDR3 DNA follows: TGTGCCAGCAGTGAACCACCTTATAGCAATCAGCCCCAGCATTTT. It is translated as CASSEPPYSNQPQHF.

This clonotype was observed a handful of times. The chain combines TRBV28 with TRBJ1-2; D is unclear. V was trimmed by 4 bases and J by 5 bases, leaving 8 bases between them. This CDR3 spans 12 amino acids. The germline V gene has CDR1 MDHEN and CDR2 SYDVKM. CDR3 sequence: CASSSDEYGYTF. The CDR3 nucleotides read TGTGCCAGCAGTTCTGACGAGTATGGCTACACCTTC.

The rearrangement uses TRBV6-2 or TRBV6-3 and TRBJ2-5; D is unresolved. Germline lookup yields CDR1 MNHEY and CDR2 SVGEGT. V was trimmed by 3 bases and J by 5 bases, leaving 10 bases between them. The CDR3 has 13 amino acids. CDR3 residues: CASSYGRMETQYF. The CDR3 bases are TGTGCCAGCAGTTATGGACGCATGGAGACCCAGTACTTC.

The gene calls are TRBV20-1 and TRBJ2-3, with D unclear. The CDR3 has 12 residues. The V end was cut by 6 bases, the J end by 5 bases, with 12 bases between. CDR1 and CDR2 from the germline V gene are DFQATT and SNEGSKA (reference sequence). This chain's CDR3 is CSADQVGDTQYF. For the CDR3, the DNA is TGCAGTGCGGATCAGGTGGGAGATACGCAGTATTTT.

The CDR3 is CASSPRTGGRDEQYF. In DNA, the CDR3 is TGTGCCAGCAGCCCCAGGACAGGGGGTCGGGACGAGCAGTACTTC. The chain has TRBV11-3 and TRBJ2-5; 10 bases are shared with TRBD1. The J call may not be correct, given that the DNA end is closer to TRBJ2-7. This CDR3 contains 15 residues. The germline CDR1 and CDR2 sequences are SGHNT and YENEEA.

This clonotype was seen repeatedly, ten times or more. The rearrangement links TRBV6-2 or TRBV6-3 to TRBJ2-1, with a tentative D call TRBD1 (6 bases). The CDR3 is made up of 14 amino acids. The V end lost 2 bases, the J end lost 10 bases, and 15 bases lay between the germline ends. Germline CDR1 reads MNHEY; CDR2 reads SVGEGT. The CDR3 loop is CASSYPHTGTEQFF. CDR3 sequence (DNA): TGTGCCAGCAGTTACCCACATACCGGGACAGAGCAGTTCTTC.

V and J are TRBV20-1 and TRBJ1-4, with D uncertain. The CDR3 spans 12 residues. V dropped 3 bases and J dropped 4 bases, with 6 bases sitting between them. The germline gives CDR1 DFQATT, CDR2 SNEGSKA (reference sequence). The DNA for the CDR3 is TGCAGTGCTAGGGTCCTTAATGAAAAACTGTTTTTT. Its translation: CSARVLNEKLFF.

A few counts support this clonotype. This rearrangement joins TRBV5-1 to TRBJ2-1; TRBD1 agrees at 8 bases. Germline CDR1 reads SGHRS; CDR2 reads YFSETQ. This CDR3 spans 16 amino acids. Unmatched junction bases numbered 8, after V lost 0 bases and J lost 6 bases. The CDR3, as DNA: TGCGCCAGCAGCTTGGCCCCAGGGGGCTCCGGCAATGAGCAGTTCTTC. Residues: CASSLAPGGSGNEQFF.

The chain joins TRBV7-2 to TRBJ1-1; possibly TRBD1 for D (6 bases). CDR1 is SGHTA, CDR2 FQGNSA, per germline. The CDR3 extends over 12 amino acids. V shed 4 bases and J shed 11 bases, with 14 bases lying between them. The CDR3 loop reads CASSSHRDEAFF. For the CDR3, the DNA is TGTGCCAGCAGCTCGCACAGGGATGAGGCTTTCTTT.

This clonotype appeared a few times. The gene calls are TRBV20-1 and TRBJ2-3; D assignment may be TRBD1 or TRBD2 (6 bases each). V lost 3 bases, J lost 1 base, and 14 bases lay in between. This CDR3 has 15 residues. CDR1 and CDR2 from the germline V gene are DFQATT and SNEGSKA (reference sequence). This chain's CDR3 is CSARAPGAGTDTQYF. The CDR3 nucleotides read TGCAGTGCTAGGGCCCCGGGGGCTGGCACAGATACGCAGTATTTT.

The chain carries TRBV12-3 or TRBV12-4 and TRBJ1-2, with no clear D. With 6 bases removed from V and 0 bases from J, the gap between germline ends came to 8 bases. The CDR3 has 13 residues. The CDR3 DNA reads TGTGCCAGCAGCAGCTTGGCTAACTATGGCTACACCTTC. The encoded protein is CASSSLANYGYTF.

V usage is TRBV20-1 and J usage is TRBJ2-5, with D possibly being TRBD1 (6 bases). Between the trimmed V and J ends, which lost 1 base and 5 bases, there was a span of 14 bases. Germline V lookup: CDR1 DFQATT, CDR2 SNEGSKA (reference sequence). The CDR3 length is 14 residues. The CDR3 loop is CSARGVGAGETQYF. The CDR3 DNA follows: TGCAGTGCTAGAGGGGTGGGGGCCGGGGAGACCCAGTACTTC.

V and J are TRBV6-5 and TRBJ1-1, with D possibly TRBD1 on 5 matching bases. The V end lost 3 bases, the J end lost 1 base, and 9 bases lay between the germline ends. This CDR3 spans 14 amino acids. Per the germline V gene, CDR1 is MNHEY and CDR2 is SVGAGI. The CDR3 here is CASSYGGSNTEAFF. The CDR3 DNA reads TGTGCCAGCAGTTATGGGGGTTCGAACACTGAAGCTTTCTTT.